Reported below is one T cell receptor (beta chain). CDR1 and CDR2 (germline): SGHNT, YYREEE (reference sequence). J gave up 1 base and V 3 bases, and 13 bases lay outside the gene matches. The CDR3 length is 19 residues. In the source study's methods: Amplification from reference gene primers served as the basis for estimated nucleated cell counts. Measured with immunoSEQ multiplex PCR; TCRdb has only the in-frame clones, and not every one. That table supplies the V and J calls and clone size; D and trimming were determined from the DNA. The sample has some 250,000 clones, 70% to 90% seen once. The data belong to a study of blood T cell repertoires in COVID-19. On the study more broadly: T cells, B-cell-depleted T cells, or PBMCs supplied cDNA or gDNA.

Cohorts were determined from participant-reported clinical history. The source material was PBMCs or T cells enriched from blood (not recorded which). V is TRBV5-4 and J is TRBJ2-7, with 13 bases aligning to TRBD2. The clonotype was recovered from a woman in her fifties or sixties who had recovered from COVID-19. CDR3 coding DNA: TGTGCCAGCAGCTCGGGACTAGCGGGAAAAGGGGACATTTCCTACGAGCAGTACTTC. It codes for CASSSGLAGKGDISYEQYF. Complete variable domain (other parts from reference TRBV5-4 and TRBJ2-7): ETGVTQSPTHLIKTRGQQVTLRCSSQSGHNTVSWYQQALGQGPQFIFQYYREEENGRGNFPPRFSGLQFPNYSSELNVNALELDDSALYLCASSSGLAGKGDISYEQYFGPGTRLTVT.